The rows below give T cell receptor beta chains drawn from one sample of a study of radiation and T cells in renal cell carcinoma. The data were produced by immunoSEQ multiplex PCR, yet TCRdb's version contains in-frame clones alone and is incomplete. This table holds over 60,000 clones, about 86% found once. Sequences were derived from blood, sampled from a patient whose treatment included radiotherapy and nephrectomy. The receptors shown here come from a woman between 45 and 65 years old with renal cell carcinoma. CDR3s include the opening cysteine and the closing phenylalanine or tryptophan. The D gene is left open where the match is weak. Size values are once, few and many counts, or a class for expanded clones, and some rows have none.

J gene	V gene	D gene	clone size	CDR3 DNA	CDR3 protein
TRBJ2-7	TRBV10-3	-	-	TGTGCCATCAGTGCTAACGTCTACGAGCAGTACTTC	CAISANVYEQYF
TRBJ2-2	TRBV19	-	-	TGTGCCAGTAGTACTGGGCCCCGAATGACCGGGGAGCTGTTTTTT	CASSTGPRMTGELFF
TRBJ1-5	TRBV2	TRBD1	-	TGTGCCAGCAGGATAGACAGGGCGAATCAGCCCCAGCATTTT	CASRIDRANQPQHF
TRBJ2-3	TRBV19	-	-	TGTGCCAGTAGAAGCCACCGGGGCCTGACCACAGATACGCAGTATTTT	CASRSHRGLTTDTQYF
TRBJ2-7	TRBV5-6	-	-	TGTGCCAGCAGCTTGGGAGTCTACGAGCAGTACTTC	CASSLGVYEQYF
TRBJ2-1	TRBV30	TRBD2	once	TGTGCCTGGAGTAGCGGGGGGTATGAGCAGTTCTTC	CAWSSGGYEQFF
TRBJ2-3	TRBV11-2	-	-	TGTGCCAGCAGGCCGGGCGCAGATACGCAGTATTTT	CASRPGADTQYF
TRBJ2-2	TRBV11-2	TRBD2	-	TGTGCCAGCAGCCCAGGGACTAGCTCCGGGGAGCTGTTTTTT	CASSPGTSSGELFF
TRBJ1-3	TRBV30	-	-	TGTGCCTGGAGTGTACCGGTGGGAAACACCATATATTTT	CAWSVPVGNTIYF
TRBJ2-1	TRBV12-5	-	-	TGTGCTAGTGGCCAGGACAGCCAAACCTACAATGAGCAGTTCTTC	CASGQDSQTYNEQFF
TRBJ1-4	TRBV9	TRBD1	-	TGTGCCAGCAGCGACGGGGTGGGACAGGGTTGGGAAAAACTGTTTTTT	CASSDGVGQGWEKLFF
TRBJ2-3	TRBV7-2	-	-	TGTGCCAGCAGCAATAGTATGCGGGGTACGCAGTATTTT	CASSNSMRGTQYF
TRBJ2-7	TRBV5-5	TRBD1	-	TGTGCCAGCAGCTTCGGGACAGGAGCCTCCTACGAGCAGTACTTC	CASSFGTGASYEQYF
TRBJ2-5	TRBV7-2	TRBD2	-	TGTGCCAGCAGCTTACTAGCGGGGGTTACAATAGAAGAGACCCAGTACTTC	CASSLLAGVTIEETQYF
TRBJ2-2	TRBV18	-	-	TGTGCCAGCTCACACAGGACAGAGAACACCGGGGAGCTGTTTTTT	CASSHRTENTGELFF
TRBJ2-3	TRBV5-4	-	-	TGTGCCAGCAGCTTGGGGGTCGGTGACACAGATACGCAGTATTTT	CASSLGVGDTDTQYF
TRBJ2-1	TRBV27	-	-	TGTGCCACTAGGGGTTCGGGACTCGGCTACAATGAGCAGTTCTTC	CATRGSGLGYNEQFF
TRBJ2-7	TRBV4-3	-	-	TGCGCCAGCAGCCAAGCTGGCGAGCAGTACTTC	CASSQAGEQYF
TRBJ2-5	TRBV15	TRBD1	-	TGTGCCACCAGCACCCAGGGGGCCAGGGAGACCCAGTACTTC	CATSTQGARETQYF
TRBJ2-5	TRBV7-2	TRBD2	-	TGTGCCAGCAGCTTACCAGCGGGAGAAGAGACCCAGTACTTC	CASSLPAGEETQYF
TRBJ1-2	TRBV28	-	once	TGTGCCAGCAGTATAGGGGTTTTTGACTACACCTTC	CASSIGVFDYTF
TRBJ2-7	TRBV27	TRBD2	once	TGTGCCAGCAGTTCCCAGGGACTAGCGGGGGGGCCCCCCTACGAGCAGTACTTC	CASSSQGLAGGPPYEQYF
TRBJ2-5	TRBV20-1	-	once	TGCAGTGCAACGAGGGAGGAGACCCAGTACTTC	CSATREETQYF
TRBJ2-1	TRBV5-5	-	-	TGTGCCAGCAGCTTGATGCAGGTAAATGAGCAGTTCTTC	CASSLMQVNEQFF
TRBJ1-5	TRBV6-1	-	-	TGTGCCAGCAGTGATTTGGGACCGTATAGCAATCAGCCCCAGCATTTT	CASSDLGPYSNQPQHF
TRBJ2-2	TRBV6-6	-	once	TGTGCCAGCAGTGGGGGACTGAACCCCGGGGAGCTGTTTTTT	CASSGGLNPGELFF
TRBJ1-3	TRBV27	TRBD1	-	TGTGCCAGCAGCCCCCGACAGGGCTCTGGAAACACCATATATTTT	CASSPRQGSGNTIYF
TRBJ1-1	TRBV5-4	-	once	TGTGCCAGCAGCTTGGCCGCAGAACGGCTATTCGAAGCTTTCTTT	CASSLAAERLFEAFF
TRBJ1-2	TRBV7-2	-	-	TGTGCCAGCAGTTCGCCCCCCAACTATGGCTACACCTTC	CASSSPPNYGYTF
TRBJ1-1	TRBV7-9	TRBD1	few	TGTGCCAGCAGAACAGGGGCTGGAGGGACTGAAGCTTTCTTT	CASRTGAGGTEAFF
TRBJ1-1	TRBV11-1	-	-	TGTGCCAGCAGCGCACCCCCAGTGAACACTGAAGCTTTCTTT	CASSAPPVNTEAFF
TRBJ2-1	TRBV7-9	-	-	TGTGCCAGCAGCCCGCGTAGGGGTTGGGGCAATGAGCAGTTCTTC	CASSPRRGWGNEQFF
TRBJ1-1	TRBV27	-	-	TGTGCCACCCAGCAGTCGATGAACACTGAAGCTTTCTTT	CATQQSMNTEAFF
TRBJ2-1	TRBV7-8	TRBD2	-	TGTGCCAGCAGCTCGACTAGCGGGTCTGAGCAGTTCTTC	CASSSTSGSEQFF
TRBJ2-2	TRBV7-9	-	-	TGTGCCAGCAGCCCCCACTCGAACACCGGGGAGCTGTTTTTT	CASSPHSNTGELFF
TRBJ2-5	TRBV18	-	-	TGTGCCAGCTCACCAGAACGCGGCCAGTACTTC	CASSPERGQYF
TRBJ1-3	TRBV7-9	-	-	TGTGCCAGCAGCTTTTATGGAAACACCATATATTTT	CASSFYGNTIYF
TRBJ2-5	TRBV4-3	-	once	TGCGCCAGCAGCTACGGGGGTGGAGAGACCCAGTACTTC	CASSYGGGETQYF
TRBJ2-2	TRBV11-3	-	-	TGTGCCACCGCGGAGGATGGGCGTCCCGGGGAGCTGTTTTTT	CATAEDGRPGELFF
TRBJ1-1	TRBV28	-	-	TGTGCCAGCAGTGCACCGGGAGAAGCTTTCTTT	CASSAPGEAFF
TRBJ2-1	TRBV7-2	-	-	TGTGCCAGCAGCGGAGGAGTGGTAGTCAAGAGCTCCTACAATGAGCAGTTCTTC	CASSGGVVVKSSYNEQFF
TRBJ1-4	TRBV19	-	once	TGTGCCAGTAGTACTCCTCGACGGGATATATTTGAAAAACTGTTTTTT	CASSTPRRDIFEKLFF
TRBJ2-1	TRBV10-3	-	once	TGTGCCATCAGGCCAGCGGACTCCTACAATGAGCAGTTCTTC	CAIRPADSYNEQFF